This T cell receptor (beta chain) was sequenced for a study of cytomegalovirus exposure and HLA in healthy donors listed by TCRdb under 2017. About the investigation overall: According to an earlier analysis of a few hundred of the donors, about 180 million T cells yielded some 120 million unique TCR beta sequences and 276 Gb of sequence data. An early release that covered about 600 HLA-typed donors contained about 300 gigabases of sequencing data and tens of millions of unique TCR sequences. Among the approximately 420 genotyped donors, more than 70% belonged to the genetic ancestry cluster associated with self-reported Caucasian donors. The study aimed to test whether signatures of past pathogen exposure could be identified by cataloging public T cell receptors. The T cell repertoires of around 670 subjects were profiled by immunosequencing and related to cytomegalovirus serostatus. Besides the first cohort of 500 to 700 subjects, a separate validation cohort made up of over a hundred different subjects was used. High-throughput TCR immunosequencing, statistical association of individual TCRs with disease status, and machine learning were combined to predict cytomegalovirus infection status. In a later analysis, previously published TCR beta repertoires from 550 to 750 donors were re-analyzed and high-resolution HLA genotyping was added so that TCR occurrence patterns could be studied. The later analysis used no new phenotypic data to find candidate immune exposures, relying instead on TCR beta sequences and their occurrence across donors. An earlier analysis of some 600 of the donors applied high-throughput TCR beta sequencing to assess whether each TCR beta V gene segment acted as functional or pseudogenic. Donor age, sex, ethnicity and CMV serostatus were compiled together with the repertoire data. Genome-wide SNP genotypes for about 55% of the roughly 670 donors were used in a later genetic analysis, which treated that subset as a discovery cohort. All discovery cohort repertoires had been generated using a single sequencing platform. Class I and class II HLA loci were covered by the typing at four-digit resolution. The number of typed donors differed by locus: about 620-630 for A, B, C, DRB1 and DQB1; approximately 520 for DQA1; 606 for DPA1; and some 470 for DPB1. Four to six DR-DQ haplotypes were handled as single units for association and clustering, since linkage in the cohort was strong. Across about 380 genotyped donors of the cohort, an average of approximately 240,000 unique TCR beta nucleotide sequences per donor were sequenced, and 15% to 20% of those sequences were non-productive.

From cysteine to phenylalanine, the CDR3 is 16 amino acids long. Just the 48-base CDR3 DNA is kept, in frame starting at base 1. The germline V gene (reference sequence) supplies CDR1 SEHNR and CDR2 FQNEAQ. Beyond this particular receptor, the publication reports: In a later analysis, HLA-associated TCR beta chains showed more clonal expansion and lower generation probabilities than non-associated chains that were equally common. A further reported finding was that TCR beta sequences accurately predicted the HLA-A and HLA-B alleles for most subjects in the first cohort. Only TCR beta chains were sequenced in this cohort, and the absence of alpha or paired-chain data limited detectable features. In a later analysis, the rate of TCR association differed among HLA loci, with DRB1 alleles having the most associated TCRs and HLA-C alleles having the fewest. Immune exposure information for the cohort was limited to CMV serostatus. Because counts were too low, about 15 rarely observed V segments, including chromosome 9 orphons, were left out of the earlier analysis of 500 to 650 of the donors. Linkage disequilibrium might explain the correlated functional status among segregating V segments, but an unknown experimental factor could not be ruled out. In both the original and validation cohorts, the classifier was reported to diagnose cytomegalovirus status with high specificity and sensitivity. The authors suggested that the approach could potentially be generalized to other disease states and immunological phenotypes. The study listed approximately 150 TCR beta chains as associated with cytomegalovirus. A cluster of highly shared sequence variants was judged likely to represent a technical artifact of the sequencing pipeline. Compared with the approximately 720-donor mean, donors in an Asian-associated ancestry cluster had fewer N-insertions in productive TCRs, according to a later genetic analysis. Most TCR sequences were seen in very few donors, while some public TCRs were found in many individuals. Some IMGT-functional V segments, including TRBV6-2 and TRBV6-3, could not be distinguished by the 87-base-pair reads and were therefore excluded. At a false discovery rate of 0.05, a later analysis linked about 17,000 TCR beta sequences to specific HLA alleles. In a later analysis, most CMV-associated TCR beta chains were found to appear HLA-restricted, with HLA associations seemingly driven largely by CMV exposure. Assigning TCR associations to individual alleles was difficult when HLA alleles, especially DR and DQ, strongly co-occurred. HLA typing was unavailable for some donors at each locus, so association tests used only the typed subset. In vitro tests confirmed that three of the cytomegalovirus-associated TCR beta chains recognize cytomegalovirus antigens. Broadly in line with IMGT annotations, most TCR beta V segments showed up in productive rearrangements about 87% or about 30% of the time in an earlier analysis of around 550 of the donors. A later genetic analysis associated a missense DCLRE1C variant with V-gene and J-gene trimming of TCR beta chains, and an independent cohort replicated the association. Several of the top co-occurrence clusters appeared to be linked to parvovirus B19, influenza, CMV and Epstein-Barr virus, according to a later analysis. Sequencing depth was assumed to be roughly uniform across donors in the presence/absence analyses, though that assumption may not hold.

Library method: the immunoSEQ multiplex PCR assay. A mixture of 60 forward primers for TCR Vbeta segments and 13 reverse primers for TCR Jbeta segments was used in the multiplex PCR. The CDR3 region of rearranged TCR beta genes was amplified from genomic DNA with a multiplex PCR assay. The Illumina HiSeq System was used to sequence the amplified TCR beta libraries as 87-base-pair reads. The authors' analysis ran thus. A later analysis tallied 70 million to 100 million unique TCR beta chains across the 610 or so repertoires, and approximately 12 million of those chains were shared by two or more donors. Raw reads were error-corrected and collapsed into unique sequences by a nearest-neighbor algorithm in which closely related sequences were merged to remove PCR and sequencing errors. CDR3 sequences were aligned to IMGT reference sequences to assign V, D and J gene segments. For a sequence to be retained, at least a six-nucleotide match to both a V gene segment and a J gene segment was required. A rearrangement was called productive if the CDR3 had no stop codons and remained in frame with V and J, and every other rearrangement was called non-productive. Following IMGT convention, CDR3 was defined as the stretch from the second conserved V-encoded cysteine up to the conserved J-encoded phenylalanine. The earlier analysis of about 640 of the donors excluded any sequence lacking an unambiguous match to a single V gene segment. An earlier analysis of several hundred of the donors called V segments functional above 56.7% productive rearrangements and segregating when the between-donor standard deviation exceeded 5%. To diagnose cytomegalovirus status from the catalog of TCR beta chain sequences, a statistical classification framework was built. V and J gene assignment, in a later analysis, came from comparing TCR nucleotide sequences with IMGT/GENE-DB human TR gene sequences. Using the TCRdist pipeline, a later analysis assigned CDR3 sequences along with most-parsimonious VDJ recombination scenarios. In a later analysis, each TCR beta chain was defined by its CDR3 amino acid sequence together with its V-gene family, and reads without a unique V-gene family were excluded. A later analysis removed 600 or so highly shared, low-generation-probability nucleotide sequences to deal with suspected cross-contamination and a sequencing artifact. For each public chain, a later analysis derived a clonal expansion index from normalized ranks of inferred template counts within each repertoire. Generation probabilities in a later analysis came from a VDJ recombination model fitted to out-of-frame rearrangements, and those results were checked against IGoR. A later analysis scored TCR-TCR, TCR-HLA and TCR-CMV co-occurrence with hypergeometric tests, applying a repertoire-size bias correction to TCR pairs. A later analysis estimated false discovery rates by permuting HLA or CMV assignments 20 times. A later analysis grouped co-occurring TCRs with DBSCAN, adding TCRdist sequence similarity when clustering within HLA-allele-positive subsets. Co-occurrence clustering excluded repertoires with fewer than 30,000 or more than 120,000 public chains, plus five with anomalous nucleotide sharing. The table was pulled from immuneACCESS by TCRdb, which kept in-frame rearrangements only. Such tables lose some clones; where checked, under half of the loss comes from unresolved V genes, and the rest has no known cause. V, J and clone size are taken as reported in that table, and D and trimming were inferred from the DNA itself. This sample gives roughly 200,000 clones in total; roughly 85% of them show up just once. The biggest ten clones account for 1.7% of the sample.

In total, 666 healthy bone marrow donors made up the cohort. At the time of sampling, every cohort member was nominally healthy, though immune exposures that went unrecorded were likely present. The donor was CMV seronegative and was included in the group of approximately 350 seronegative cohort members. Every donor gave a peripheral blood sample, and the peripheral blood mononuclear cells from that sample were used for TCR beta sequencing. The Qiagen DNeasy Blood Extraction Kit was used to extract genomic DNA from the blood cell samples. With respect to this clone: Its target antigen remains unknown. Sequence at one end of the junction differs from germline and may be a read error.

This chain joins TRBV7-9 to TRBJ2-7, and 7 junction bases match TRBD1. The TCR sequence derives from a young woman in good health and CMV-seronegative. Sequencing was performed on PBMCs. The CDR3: CSSSPSPGGGGYEQYF. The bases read TGTTCCAGCAGCCCGTCCCCAGGGGGTGGGGGTTACGAGCAGTACTTC.